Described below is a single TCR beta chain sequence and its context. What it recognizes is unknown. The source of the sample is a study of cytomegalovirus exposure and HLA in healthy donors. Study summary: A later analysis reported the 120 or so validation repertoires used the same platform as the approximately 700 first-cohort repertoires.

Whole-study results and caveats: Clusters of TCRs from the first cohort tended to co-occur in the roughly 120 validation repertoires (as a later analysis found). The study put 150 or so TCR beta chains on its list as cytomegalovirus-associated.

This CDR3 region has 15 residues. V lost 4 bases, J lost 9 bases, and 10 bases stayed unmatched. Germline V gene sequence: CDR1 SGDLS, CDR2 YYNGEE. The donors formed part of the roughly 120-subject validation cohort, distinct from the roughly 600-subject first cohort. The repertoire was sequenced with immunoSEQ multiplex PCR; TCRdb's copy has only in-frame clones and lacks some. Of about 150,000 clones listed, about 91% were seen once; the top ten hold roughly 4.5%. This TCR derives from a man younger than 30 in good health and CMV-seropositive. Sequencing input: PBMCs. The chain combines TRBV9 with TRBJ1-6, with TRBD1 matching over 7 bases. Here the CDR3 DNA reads TGTGCCAGCAGCCCGACCCAGGGGGTTACTTCACCCCTCCACTTT. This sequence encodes CASSPTQGVTSPLHF.